A single sample gave rise to the 10 T cell receptor beta chains below, sequenced in a study of blood T cell repertoires in COVID-19. This table comes from immunoSEQ multiplex PCR, and its TCRdb copy is limited to in-frame clones, with some not included. This table has around 60,000 clones, more than 80% appearing once. The source material was peripheral blood. These receptors were taken from a man at least 80 years old with acute or convalescent COVID-19.

This rearrangement joins TRBV6-5 to TRBJ1-1, with D maybe TRBD1 (5 bases). The CDR3 sequence is 15 residues long. CDR1 and CDR2 from the germline V gene are MNHEY and SVGAGI. Trimming stripped 4 bases from V and 6 bases from J, with 18 bases between. The CDR3 is CASSSEPFGGAEAFF. In DNA form, the CDR3 reads TGTGCCAGCAGTTCCGAACCCTTCGGGGGTGCTGAAGCTTTCTTT.

The V gene is TRBV6-5, the J gene TRBJ1-2, with 9 bases fitting TRBD1. CDR3 size: 13 residues. Germline loops: CDR1 MNHEY, CDR2 SVGAGI. After removal of 6 bases from V and 7 bases from J, the junction contained 6 bases not matched to a gene. The CDR3 region is CASSEGQGVGYTF. As DNA, the CDR3 is TGTGCCAGCAGCGAGGGACAGGGTGTTGGCTACACCTTC.

In this sample, this clone turned up many times. This chain uses TRBV5-1 with TRBJ1-4; D ambiguous. Germline V lookup: CDR1 SGHRS, CDR2 YFSETQ. Deletions cut 4 bases from V and 2 bases from J, with 9 bases between. The CDR3 length is 14 residues. The CDR3 bases are TGCGCCAGCAGCACCGGAGCGACTAATGAAAAACTGTTTTTT. This gives the protein CASSTGATNEKLFF.

V gene TRBV11-3 combines with J gene TRBJ1-1, with D perhaps matching TRBD1 (5 bases). The CDR3 has 13 amino acids. The V gene lost 0 bases and the J gene lost 10 bases, with 12 bases spanning the gap. Germline loops: CDR1 SGHNT, CDR2 YENEEA. CDR3 in amino acids: CASSLDWQGLAFF. As DNA, the CDR3 is TGTGCCAGCAGCTTAGATTGGCAGGGTTTAGCTTTCTTT. Based on the CDR3 plus reference TRBV11-3 and TRBJ1-1, the full variable domain is EAGVVQSPRYKIIEKKQPVAFWCNPISGHNTLYWYLQNLGQGPELLIRYENEEAVDDSQLPKDRFSAERLKGVDSTLKIQPAELGDSAVYLCASSLDWQGLAFFGQGTRLTVV.

This chain connects TRBV5-1 to TRBJ2-3; D might be TRBD1 (6 bases). The CDR3 is 14 amino acids. Germline V gene lookup returns CDR1 SGHRS and CDR2 YFSETQ. Trimming took 4 bases from V and 0 from J, leaving 9 bases between them. The CDR3 DNA follows: TGCGCCAGCAGCGTCGGACAGAGCACAGATACGCAGTATTTT. Translated: CASSVGQSTDTQYF.

J is TRBJ2-3 and V is TRBV6-1, with TRBD2 as a possible D gene (6 bases). The CDR3 is 18 amino acids. V was clipped by 1 base and J by 6 bases, with 23 bases between them. Germline CDR1 MNHNS, CDR2 SASEGT. In DNA form, the CDR3 reads TGTGCCAGCAGTGAAGGACCCCTCCGTAGCGGTGTCATGGATACGCAGTATTTT. Residues: CASSEGPLRSGVMDTQYF.

The chain links TRBV2 to TRBJ2-5, with D perhaps matching TRBD2 (5 bases). The CDR3 has 11 amino acids. Germline V gives CDR1 SNHLY, CDR2 FYNNEI. The V gene lost 7 bases and the J gene lost 3 bases, with 6 bases spanning the gap. DNA for the CDR3: TGTGCCAGCAAAGCGGAAGAGACCCAGTACTTC. Amino acid sequence: CASKAEETQYF.

This clone was seen a single time. This chain links TRBV2 with TRBJ2-5; D not certain. The CDR3 runs to 13 residues. Germline V gives CDR1 SNHLY, CDR2 FYNNEI. V shed 4 bases and J shed 4 bases, with 10 bases lying between them. The DNA for the CDR3 is TGTGCCAGCAGTGCAGGCGTTTTAGAGACCCAGTACTTC. Translated: CASSAGVLETQYF.

V and J are TRBV6-1 and TRBJ2-1; D might be TRBD2 (6 bases). CDR1 MNHNS and CDR2 SASEGT come from the germline V gene. Between the trimmed V and J ends, which lost 5 bases and 10 bases, there was a span of 18 bases. The CDR3 is 14 residues long. The CDR3 loop is CASSLGVRGTEQFF. CDR3 nucleotide sequence: TGTGCCAGCAGTTTGGGAGTTCGGGGGACCGAGCAGTTCTTC.

The J gene is TRBJ2-3, the V gene TRBV4-1; 8 bases agree with TRBD2. V lost 1 base, J lost 1 base, and 4 bases stayed unmatched. Germline CDR1 reads MGHRA; CDR2 reads YSYEKL. CDR3 length: 16 residues. The CDR3 is CASSQVLTSGTDTQYF. The CDR3 nucleotides read TGCGCCAGCAGCCAAGTCTTGACTAGCGGCACAGATACGCAGTATTTT.